This T cell receptor beta chain derives from a study of cytomegalovirus exposure and HLA in healthy donors (dated by TCRdb to between 2016 and 2019). Regarding the study in general: In an earlier analysis of 450 to 750 of the donors, under 300 Gb of sequence data and some 120 million unique TCR beta sequences from about 190 million T cells were reported. An early release covering 550 to 700 HLA-typed donors comprised 300 to 350 gigabases of sequencing data and 85 million to 100 million unique TCR sequences. The genetic ancestry cluster associated with self-reported Caucasian donors included roughly four fifths of the roughly 400 genotyped donors. The aim of the study was to test whether cataloging public T cell receptors could identify signatures of past pathogen exposure. Using immunosequencing, the study profiled T cell repertoires from approximately 700 subjects and related those repertoires to cytomegalovirus serostatus. Along with the roughly 710-subject first cohort, a separate validation cohort of around 120 different subjects was used. The study combined high-throughput TCR immunosequencing, statistical association of individual TCRs with disease status, and machine learning to predict cytomegalovirus infection status. A later analysis re-analyzed previously published TCR beta repertoires from 650 to 800 donors and added high-resolution HLA genotyping to study TCR occurrence patterns. In the later analysis, no new phenotypic data were used to find candidate immune exposures; instead, reliance was placed on TCR beta sequences and their occurrence across donors. To decide whether each TCR beta V gene segment behaved as functional or pseudogenic, an earlier analysis of 587 of the donors relied on high-throughput TCR beta sequencing. Donor age, sex, ethnicity and CMV serostatus were collected together with the repertoire data. In a later genetic analysis, genome-wide SNP genotypes for about three fifths of the roughly 670 donors were used, and that subset was treated as a discovery cohort. Every repertoire in the discovery cohort had been generated on one and the same sequencing platform. HLA typing included class I and class II loci at four-digit resolution. Typing coverage differed by locus: A, B, C, DRB1 and DQB1 were typed in roughly 620-640 donors, DQA1 in 500 to 550, DPA1 in nearly 610, and DPB1 in 450 to 490. Five DR-DQ haplotypes were treated as single units for association and clustering because of strong linkage in the cohort. On average, 235,054 unique TCR beta nucleotide sequences were sequenced per donor among more than 350 genotyped donors of the cohort, with roughly a sixth of those sequences being non-productive. Results the study describes overall, beyond this receptor: It was suggested by the authors that the approach could potentially be generalized to other disease states and immunological phenotypes. Correlated functional status among segregating V segments might be attributable to linkage disequilibrium, but an unknown experimental factor could not be ruled out. When HLA alleles, especially DR and DQ, strongly co-occurred, attributing TCR associations to individual alleles was difficult. According to a later analysis, most CMV-associated TCR beta chains appeared to be HLA-restricted, and the HLA associations seemed to be driven largely by CMV exposure. V-gene and J-gene trimming of TCR beta chains was associated with a missense DCLRE1C variant in a later genetic analysis, and the association was replicated in an independent cohort. Broadly in line with IMGT annotations, most TCR beta V segments showed up in productive rearrangements about 87% or about 30% of the time in an earlier analysis of some 590 of the donors. A later analysis found that HLA-associated TCR beta chains were more clonally expanded and had lower generation probabilities than equally common non-associated chains. Some IMGT-functional V segments, including TRBV6-2 and TRBV6-3, could not be told apart with the 87-base-pair reads, so those segments were excluded. The earlier analysis of 587 of the donors excluded approximately 17 rarely observed V segments, including chromosome 9 orphons, because counts were too low. Only TCR beta chains were sequenced in this cohort, and the absence of alpha or paired-chain data limited detectable features. A further reported finding was that TCR beta sequences accurately predicted the HLA-A and HLA-B alleles for most subjects in the first cohort. Compared with the 666-donor mean, donors in an Asian-associated ancestry cluster had fewer N-insertions in productive TCRs, according to a later genetic analysis. Specific HLA alleles were associated with around 18,000 TCR beta sequences at a false discovery rate of 0.05 in a later analysis. While some public TCRs were present in many individuals, most TCR sequences turned up only very rarely across donors. For the cohort, immune exposure information was limited to CMV serostatus. The classifier was reported to diagnose cytomegalovirus status with high specificity and sensitivity in both the original and validation cohorts. In a later analysis, several top co-occurrence clusters were reported to appear linked to parvovirus B19, influenza, CMV and Epstein-Barr virus. The study listed 150 to 200 TCR beta chains as associated with cytomegalovirus. The sequencing pipeline was judged likely to have produced a cluster of highly shared sequence variants as a technical artifact. Three of the identified cytomegalovirus-associated TCR beta chains were confirmed in vitro to be specific for cytomegalovirus antigens. HLA typing was unavailable for some donors at each locus, so association tests used only the typed subset. According to a later analysis, TCR association rates differed among HLA loci, with DRB1 alleles showing the most associated TCRs and HLA-C alleles showing the fewest. Presence/absence analyses assumed roughly uniform sequencing depth across donors, an assumption that may not hold.

Points on this clone: No cognate antigen has been identified for it.

Receptor libraries were prepared by the immunoSEQ multiplex PCR assay. A mixture of 60 forward primers for TCR Vbeta segments and 13 reverse primers for TCR Jbeta segments was used in the multiplex PCR. A multiplex PCR assay on genomic DNA amplified the CDR3 region of rearranged TCR beta genes. The amplified TCR beta libraries were sequenced on the Illumina HiSeq System as 87-base-pair reads. Per the original workflow: In a later analysis, some 80 million unique TCR beta chains were counted across the 690 or so repertoires, and roughly 10 million of these chains were shared by at least two donors. Raw reads were error-corrected and collapsed into unique sequences with a nearest-neighbor algorithm that merged closely related sequences to remove PCR and sequencing errors. To assign V, D and J gene segments, CDR3 sequences were aligned to IMGT reference sequences. For a sequence to be retained, a match of at least six nucleotides was required to both a V gene segment and a J gene segment. Rearrangements were classified as productive when the CDR3 lacked stop codons and remained in frame with V and J, and all other rearrangements were classified as non-productive. CDR3 was defined according to IMGT convention as the region running from the second conserved V-encoded cysteine to the conserved J-encoded phenylalanine. The earlier analysis of 500 to 750 of the donors excluded any sequence lacking an unambiguous match to a single V gene segment. In an earlier analysis of roughly 500 of the donors, V segments were called functional above 56.7% productive rearrangements and were called segregating when the between-donor standard deviation exceeded 5%. To diagnose cytomegalovirus status from the catalog of TCR beta chain sequences, a statistical classification framework was built. In a later analysis, TCR nucleotide sequences were compared against IMGT/GENE-DB human TR gene sequences so that V and J genes could be assigned. A later analysis assigned CDR3 sequences and most-parsimonious VDJ recombination scenarios with the TCRdist pipeline. A later analysis defined each TCR beta chain by its CDR3 amino acid sequence plus V-gene family, and excluded reads lacking a unique V-gene family. A later analysis removed 550 to 650 highly shared, low-generation-probability nucleotide sequences to deal with suspected cross-contamination and a sequencing artifact. In a later analysis, a clonal expansion index was calculated for each public chain from normalized within-repertoire ranks of inferred template counts. Generation probabilities in a later analysis came from a VDJ recombination model fitted to out-of-frame rearrangements, and those results were checked against IGoR. In a later analysis, TCR-TCR, TCR-HLA and TCR-CMV co-occurrence was scored with hypergeometric tests, and a repertoire-size bias correction was applied to TCR pairs. A later analysis estimated false discovery rates by permuting HLA or CMV assignments 20 times. A later analysis grouped co-occurring TCRs with DBSCAN, adding TCRdist sequence similarity when clustering within HLA-allele-positive subsets. For co-occurrence clustering, repertoires with fewer than 30,000 or more than 120,000 public chains were excluded, along with roughly 5 repertoires with anomalous nucleotide sharing. This is the immuneACCESS table as TCRdb keeps it, with only in-frame sequences that have V and J called. A part of the clones is gone; compared with another copy, unresolved V genes explain less than half, and the rest is unexplained. The V and J calls and clone size come from that table; D and trimming were worked out from the DNA. In this sample's table one finds 150,000 to 250,000 clones. Jointly, the top ten make up roughly 0.74% of the sample.

In total, 600 or so healthy bone marrow donors made up the cohort. At the time of sampling, every cohort member was nominally healthy, though immune exposures that went unrecorded were likely present. The donor tested CMV seronegative and was one of the 352 seronegative cohort members. Every donor gave a peripheral blood sample, and the peripheral blood mononuclear cells from that sample were used for TCR beta sequencing. Genomic DNA extraction from the blood cell samples was performed with the Qiagen DNeasy Blood Extraction Kit. Relative to germline, V is 5 bases shorter and J is 3 bases shorter, with 17 bases between their ends. The CDR3 has 15 amino acids, counting the end cysteine and phenylalanine. Of all the DNA, just the CDR3 is kept, 45 bases in frame from base 1. The germline V gene (reference sequence) specifies SEHNR as CDR1 and FQNEAQ as CDR2.

This TCR derives from a boy aged 5-17 years in good health and CMV-seronegative. The specimen was PBMCs. This receptor chain uses TRBV7-9 and TRBJ2-7, with an unclear D gene assignment. The CDR3 reads CASSPPGSWSYEQYF. The nucleotides read TGTGCCAGCAGCCCCCCCGGCTCCTGGAGCTACGAGCAGTACTTC.